This record concerns one TCR beta chain sequence. This clone was recorded only once. It has no known antigen specificity. Per-base quality was not reported, and no clone a single base away is much larger than it. This sample was included in a study of blood T cell repertoires in COVID-19 (dated by TCRdb to the early 2020s). For the wider study: Collaborator samples came from the United States, Italy and Spain and covered acute and convalescent phases of COVID-19. The material from the prospective study consisted of cDNA or gDNA derived from T cells, B-cell-depleted T cells, or PBMCs. The dataset comprised deeply sampled blood TCRbeta repertoires from subjects exposed to, actively infected with, or recovered from COVID-19. The repertoires were made available in a free public database intended to serve as a resource for research on the immune response to SARS-CoV-2. Samples came from the ongoing ImmuneRACE study (first 160 participants) plus 1,254 subjects from 6 global collaborators. Nearly every sample came with metadata listing a de-identified subject ID, COVID-19 status, age in years and sex. Where HLA class I and class II types were available, the types were taken from metadata supplied by the sample provider, not from assay-based typing.

CDR1 and CDR2 are drawn from the germline V gene: MDHEN, SYDVKM. From the cysteine up to the phenylalanine, the CDR3 has a length of 15 residues. Kept here is only the CDR3 DNA, which spans 45 bases and is read in frame from base 1. After removal of 6 bases from V and 1 base from J, the junction retains 7 bases not matched to a gene. The immunoSEQ Assay, a bias-controlled multiplex PCR, was used to amplify TCRbeta CDR3 regions from genomic DNA. Turning to the authors' computational methods: Nucleated cell counts per sample were estimated from amplification of reference gene primers within the assay. To quantify the absolute abundance of each unique TCRbeta CDR3 rearrangement, sequence reads were collapsed and filtered. For each sample, productive Simpson clonality was calculated by taking the square root of Simpson's diversity index across productive rearrangements. This immuneACCESS table, as held by TCRdb, lists in-frame sequences with V and J called but not all clones. Of the missing ones, under half trace to an unresolved V gene in checked studies; the others have no known cause. V and J calls and clone size are as listed in that table; D and trimming were resolved from the DNA. This sample gives roughly 250,000 clones in total; about 85% of them show up just once. The biggest ten clones account for 7.2% of the sample.

What the research found in general, with its limitations: The amount of clinical and demographic metadata varied by source and participant and was provided uncurated.

Another Seattle source contributed samples from volunteer blood donors who had recovered from COVID-19. Whole blood was collected in K2EDTA tubes by collaborating institutions according to the institutions' own protocols. Collaborator samples were shipped for TCRbeta analysis as frozen whole blood, isolated PBMCs, or DNA extracted from either sample type. Recombination linked TRBV28 to TRBJ1-1, with TRBD1 matching 8 junction bases. The specimen sequenced was peripheral blood. The source is a man in his fifties or sixties who had recovered from COVID-19. CDR3 sequence: CASSRTGSGNTEAFF. In nucleotides, the sequence is TGTGCCAGCAGCCGGACAGGGAGCGGGAACACTGAAGCTTTCTTT. With the portions outside the CDR3 filled from the reference TRBV28 and TRBJ1-1 genes, the complete variable region becomes DVKVTQSSRYLVKRTGEKVFLECVQDMDHENMFWYRQDPGLGLRLIYFSYDVKMKEKGDIPEGYSVSREKKERFSLILESASTNQTSMYLCASSRTGSGNTEAFFGQGTRLTVV.